These 15 T cell receptor beta chains originate from one sample sequenced in a study of T cell clonality in common variable immunodeficiency. Sequenced by immunoSEQ multiplex PCR; TCRdb stores in-frame clones only, minus some. This sample shows tens of thousands of clones and no singletons; approximately 3.6% rests with the ten largest. Source material: peripheral blood mononuclear cells. The receptors stem from a person between 18 and 75 years old in good health.

On this clone itself: Coverage ceases 3 residues before the CDR3 finishes, and the germline J gene fills in the end. The chain combines TRBV10-3 with TRBJ2-7, with 8 nucleotides matching TRBD1. Germline CDR1 ENHRY, CDR2 SYGVKD. V shed 2 bases and J 1 base; nucleotides not matched to a gene: 1. This CDR3 has 14 amino acids. The CDR3 sequence: CAISEGQGSYEQYF. Incomplete CDR3 DNA: TGTGCCATCAGTGAGGGACAGGGTTCCTACGAG.

This clone was recorded many times. The CDR3 goes on 3 residues after the read ends, and that part is filled in from the germline J gene. The gene calls are TRBV13 and TRBJ2-3; 8 bases align to TRBD2. The CDR3 is 14 residues long. Per the germline V gene, CDR1 is PRHDT and CDR2 is FYEKMQ (reference sequence). V was pared by 10 bases and J by 4 bases, with 10 bases of the junction left unmatched. The part of the CDR3 DNA that was read is TGTGCCACCAAGGATGACGGGGGGGCAGATACG. Translating it yields CATKDDGGADT. The full CDR3 protein reads CATKDDGGADTQYF.

This clone was found many times. The CDR3 end is not reached by the read, which stops 3 residues before it; the germline J gene fills it in. The chain joins TRBV2 to TRBJ2-7, with 7 bases that match TRBD1. Germline trimming cut 7 bases from V and 6 bases from J; bases unmatched to any gene: 9. CDR1 is SNHLY, CDR2 FYNNEI, per germline. CDR3 length: 13 amino acids. The part of the CDR3 DNA that was read is TGTGCCAGCAATCGGGACAGAAGGGGCGAG. Encoded protein: CASNRDRRGE. In full, the CDR3 reads CASNRDRRGEQYF.

This clone was observed many times. The CDR3 end lies 3 residues beyond the end of the read and is filled in from the germline J gene. V and J are TRBV2 and TRBJ2-2, with TRBD2 matching over 8 bases. The CDR3 covers 14 residues. The trim removed 6 bases at V and 4 bases at J, leaving 4 bases unmatched. CDR1 is SNHLY and CDR2 is FYNNEI in the germline V gene. Partial CDR3 DNA: TGTGCCAGCAGGGTAGCGGGGAGCACCGGGGAG. This sequence encodes CASRVAGSTGE. The complete CDR3 reads CASRVAGSTGELFF. Looking up the rest from reference TRBV2 and TRBJ2-2 gives the full variable domain: EPEVTQTPSHQVTQMGQEVILRCVPISNHLYFYWYRQILGQKVEFLVSFYNNEISEKSEIFDDQFSVERPDGSNFTLKIRSTKLEDSAMYFCASRVAGSTGELFFGEGSRLTVL.

Comment on this clone: Read sequence stops 3 residues before the CDR3 end, and the germline J gene provides the missing end. The rearrangement uses TRBV11-2 and TRBJ2-7; 8 positions agree with TRBD2. The V segment lost 1 base and the J segment 3 bases; nucleotides outside the gene matches: 5. The CDR3 length is 15 residues. CDR1 SGHAT and CDR2 FQNNGV come from the germline V gene. CDR3 in amino acids: CASSLGGSGSYEQYF. The CDR3 bases that were read are TGTGCCAGCAGCTTAGGTGGCAGCGGGAGCTACGAG.

This clone was observed at least ten times. The covered CDR3 bases are TGCAGTGCTAGAGGAGGGGAAAGTCAGCCG. Translation: CSARGGESQP. The entire CDR3 sequence reads CSARGGESQPQYF. This chain joins TRBV20-1 and TRBJ2-3; D might be TRBD1 or TRBD2, each matching 5 bases. The read gets to within 3 residues of the CDR3 end, and the germline J gene fills in the rest. This CDR3 is 13 amino acids long. The V gene's germline CDR1 is DFQATT and CDR2 SNEGSKA (reference sequence).

This clone was recorded at least ten times. The CDR3 end falls 3 residues outside the read, so it is completed with the germline J gene. The J gene is TRBJ1-2, the V gene TRBV2; TRBD1 is a possible D gene (6 bases). CDR3 size: 15 residues. Germline CDR1 SNHLY, CDR2 FYNNEI. Trimming removed 3 bases from V and 6 bases from J, with 17 bases in between. CDR3 bases read: TGTGCCAGCAGTGATTGGAGGAACAGGGAGGATGGC. This translates into CASSDWRNREDG. In full, the CDR3 is CASSDWRNREDGYTF.

This clone appeared many times. CDR3 protein: CASRSGTGRNEQFF. The sequenced part of the CDR3 DNA is TGTGCCAGCCGCTCCGGGACAGGAAGGAATGAG. The rearrangement links TRBV7-9 to TRBJ2-1; TRBD1 matches at 8 bases. The read halts 3 residues ahead of the CDR3 end, with the missing end drawn from the germline J gene. The V gene end was trimmed by 8 bases and the J gene end by 7 bases; junction bases not matched to a gene: 10. The CDR3 is made up of 14 amino acids. Germline V gene data show CDR1 as SEHNR and CDR2 as FQNEAQ (reference sequence).

This clone was detected ten times or more. The read ends 3 residues early relative to the CDR3; the germline J gene fills the gap. The genes are TRBV7-6 and TRBJ1-6; tentatively, D is TRBD1 (6 bases). CDR3 length equals 17 residues. V dropped 1 base and J dropped 4 bases, with 14 bases sitting between them. Germline V lookup: CDR1 SGHVS, CDR2 FNYEAQ. CDR3 bases read: TGTGCCAGCAGCTTAGAACCGGACAGCGGATATAATTCACCC. This codes for CASSLEPDSGYNSP. The full-length CDR3 reads as CASSLEPDSGYNSPLHF.

This clone was counted ten times or more. The sequence runs out 3 residues before the end of the CDR3; the remainder is reconstructed from the germline J gene. The chain employs TRBV30 and TRBJ1-1, with D tentatively TRBD1 (6 bases). Germline lookup yields CDR1 GTSNPN and CDR2 SVGIG (reference sequence). This CDR3 region has 15 residues. V lost 3 bases and J lost 1, with 15 bases in between. CDR3 in amino acids: CAWRAPGHPNTEAFF. The part of the CDR3 DNA that was read is TGTGCCTGGAGAGCCCCGGGACACCCGAACACTGAA.

This clone showed up many times. From the germline J gene comes the end of the CDR3, since the read stops 3 residues before it. V is TRBV6-1 and J is TRBJ1-1; D is unresolved. The CDR3 contains 14 residues. The germline V gene encodes CDR1 MNHNS and CDR2 SASEGT. Between the trimmed V and J ends, which lost 4 bases and 0 bases, there was a span of 9 bases. The CDR3 bases that were read are TGTGCCAGCAGTGGACGAGGGTTGAACACTGAA. As protein: CASSGRGLNTE. The full CDR3 is CASSGRGLNTEAFF.

Of note for this clone: From the germline J gene comes the end of the CDR3, since the read stops 3 residues before it. This chain links TRBV7-2 with TRBJ1-3; D may be TRBD1 (5 bases). This CDR3 has 14 residues. The ends were cut back, 1 base at V and 7 bases at J, with 11 bases in the middle. CDR1 and CDR2 (germline): SGHTA, FQGNSA. CDR3 DNA, as far as it was read: TGTGCCAGCAGCTTAGGGTACGGGGGGAACACC. It specifies CASSLGYGGNT. The CDR3 as a whole reads CASSLGYGGNTIYF. Based on the CDR3 plus reference TRBV7-2 and TRBJ1-3, the full variable domain is GAGVSQSPSNKVTEKGKDVELRCDPISGHTALYWYRQSLGQGLEFLIYFQGNSAPDKSGLPSDRFSAERTGGSVSTLTIQRTQQEDSAVYLCASSLGYGGNTIYFGEGSWLTVV.

As for this clone: The CDR3 extends 3 residues past the end of the read, so its final part is completed from the germline J gene. The genes are TRBV30 and TRBJ1-1; maybe TRBD1 (5 bases). Germline V gene sequence: CDR1 GTSNPN, CDR2 SVGIG (reference sequence). The CDR3 runs 13 residues. Deletions cut 4 bases from V and 1 base from J, with 10 bases between. The DNA read from the CDR3 is TGTGCCTGGACTAGGGGCTGGAACACTGAA. Translating it yields CAWTRGWNTE. The whole CDR3 region reads CAWTRGWNTEAFF.

This clone was seen many times. The CDR3 bases that were read are TGTGCCAGCAGCCAACCTTACAGGGCCCACGAG. It translates to CASSQPYRAHE. The entire CDR3 protein reads CASSQPYRAHEQYF. The chain is built from TRBV14 and TRBJ2-7, with D possibly TRBD1 on 6 matching bases. The read terminates 3 residues before the CDR3 end, so the remaining end is supplied by the germline J gene. V lost 2 bases and J lost 5, with 13 bases in between. Germline values: CDR1 SGHDN, CDR2 FVKESK. The CDR3 runs to 14 residues.

This clone was recorded at least ten times. The read halts 3 residues ahead of the CDR3 end, with the missing end drawn from the germline J gene. The chain has TRBV5-1 and TRBJ2-3; 10 bases align to TRBD2. This CDR3 has 18 amino acids. With 0 bases clipped from V and 1 base from J, the junction kept 8 bases outside the gene matches. The germline gives CDR1 SGHRS, CDR2 YFSETQ. The CDR3 DNA, read in part, is TGCGCCAGCAGCTTGGAAGGGGTGCTAGCGGGGGGCACAGATACG. It encodes CASSLEGVLAGGTDT. The complete CDR3 reads CASSLEGVLAGGTDTQYF.